The present T cell receptor (beta chain) was sequenced within a study of cytomegalovirus exposure and HLA in healthy donors. Comments on this clone: No antigen is known for it.

Regarding the study as a whole: Sequencing probably produced one cluster of sequence variants that were highly shared. TCR beta sequences numbering 15,000 to 20,000 were associated with HLA alleles at 0.05 false discovery rate in a later analysis.

The PCR used 60 Vbeta and 13 Jbeta primers. The authors' processing: Later work found roughly 80 million unique TCR beta chains, with around 10 million shared. The protocol was immunoSEQ multiplex PCR, while the TCRdb copy is restricted to in-frame clones and leaves out a portion. V and J calls plus clone size are reproduced from that table; the DNA served to infer D and trimming. The data show roughly 100,000 clones, with roughly four fifths seen just once and roughly 3.6% held by the top ten. The CDR3 length is 11 residues. The V gene lost 4 bases and the J gene lost 4 bases, with 4 bases spanning the gap. Germline V lookup: CDR1 MNHEY, CDR2 SVGAGI.

The specimen was PBMCs. The TCR sequence derives from a man in his forties in good health and CMV-seronegative. This chain connects TRBV6-5 to TRBJ1-2, with D unresolved. The CDR3 is CASSSFYGYTF. Written as DNA, the CDR3 is TGTGCCAGCAGTTCCTTCTATGGCTACACCTTC.